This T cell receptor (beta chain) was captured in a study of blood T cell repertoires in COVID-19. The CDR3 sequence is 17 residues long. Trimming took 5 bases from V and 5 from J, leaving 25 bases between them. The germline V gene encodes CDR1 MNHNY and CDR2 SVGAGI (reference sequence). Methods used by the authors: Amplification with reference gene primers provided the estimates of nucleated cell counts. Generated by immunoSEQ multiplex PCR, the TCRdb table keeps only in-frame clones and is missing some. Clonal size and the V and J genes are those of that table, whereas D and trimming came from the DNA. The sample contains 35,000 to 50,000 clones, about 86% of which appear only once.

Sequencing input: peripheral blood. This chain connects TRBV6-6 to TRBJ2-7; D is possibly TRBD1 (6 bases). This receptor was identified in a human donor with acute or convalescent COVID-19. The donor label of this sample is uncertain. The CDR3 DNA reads TGTGCCAGCAGTCCGCTAAACCGGGACACCTCGACCCACGAGCAGTACTTC. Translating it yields CASSPLNRDTSTHEQYF.